The rows below give T cell receptor beta chains drawn from one sample of a study of CD8+ T cells in alopecia areata. TCRdb's copy holds only in-frame clones and misses some; the assay was immunoSEQ multiplex PCR. The sample holds fewer than 250,000 clones, roughly 64% seen once. The sequencing used CD4+ T cells sorted from blood, collected at week 4, from a patient treated with tofacitinib. These receptors all come from a human donor with alopecia areata. The CDR3 runs from the conserved cysteine through the conserved F or W. D genes are given only for firm matches. Size is omitted from some rows. Given values are once, few, many or a class for expanded clones.

D gene: NA; J gene: TRBJ1-2; V gene: TRBV6-5; clone size: few; CDR3 protein: CASNPRGPHYGYTF; CDR3 DNA: TGTGCCAGCAACCCCCGGGGACCTCACTATGGCTACACCTTC
D gene: TRBD1; J gene: TRBJ1-6; V gene: TRBV15; clone size: NA; CDR3 protein: CATSRGRGRSPLHF; CDR3 DNA: TGTGCCACCAGCAGGGGCAGGGGGCGGTCACCCCTCCACTTT
D gene: NA; J gene: TRBJ2-3; V gene: TRBV18; clone size: NA; CDR3 protein: CASSLGATDTQYF; CDR3 DNA: TGTGCCAGCTCACTGGGGGCCACAGATACGCAGTATTTT
D gene: NA; J gene: TRBJ1-1; V gene: TRBV11-2; clone size: NA; CDR3 protein: CASSSQLENTEAFF; CDR3 DNA: TGTGCCAGCAGCTCACAGCTAGAGAACACTGAAGCTTTCTTT
D gene: NA; J gene: TRBJ2-1; V gene: TRBV7-9; clone size: NA; CDR3 protein: CATGFEFDEQFF; CDR3 DNA: TGTGCCACCGGTTTCGAATTTGATGAGCAGTTCTTC
D gene: TRBD2; J gene: TRBJ2-1; V gene: TRBV9; clone size: NA; CDR3 protein: CASSVGGGYNEQFF; CDR3 DNA: TGTGCCAGCAGCGTAGGCGGGGGGTACAATGAGCAGTTCTTC
D gene: NA; J gene: TRBJ2-7; V gene: TRBV9; clone size: NA; CDR3 protein: CASSPAVGPEQYF; CDR3 DNA: TGTGCCAGCAGCCCTGCCGTCGGGCCCGAGCAGTACTTC
D gene: NA; J gene: TRBJ2-6; V gene: TRBV5-1; clone size: NA; CDR3 protein: CASSGGSSGANVLTF; CDR3 DNA: TGCGCCAGCAGCGGAGGGTCCTCTGGGGCCAACGTCCTGACTTTC
D gene: NA; J gene: TRBJ1-6; V gene: TRBV14; clone size: few; CDR3 protein: CASSQGIQGGSPLHF; CDR3 DNA: TGTGCCAGCAGCCAAGGGATACAGGGAGGTTCACCCCTCCACTTT
D gene: NA; J gene: TRBJ2-3; V gene: TRBV18; clone size: few; CDR3 protein: CASSPTTDTQYF; CDR3 DNA: TGTGCCAGCTCGCCCACAACAGATACGCAGTATTTT
D gene: NA; J gene: TRBJ1-1; V gene: TRBV11-2; clone size: NA; CDR3 protein: CASSFSQTDTEAFF; CDR3 DNA: TGTGCCAGCAGCTTTTCCCAGACCGACACTGAAGCTTTCTTT
D gene: TRBD1; J gene: TRBJ1-1; V gene: TRBV10-3; clone size: once; CDR3 protein: CAISWTGSDTEAFF; CDR3 DNA: TGTGCCATCAGTTGGACAGGGTCGGACACTGAAGCTTTCTTT
D gene: NA; J gene: TRBJ2-7; V gene: TRBV6-5; clone size: NA; CDR3 protein: CASRHPSSYEQYF; CDR3 DNA: TGTGCCAGCCGACACCCGAGCTCCTACGAGCAGTACTTC
D gene: TRBD2; J gene: TRBJ2-3; V gene: TRBV19; clone size: NA; CDR3 protein: CASRAGGTYTQYF; CDR3 DNA: TGTGCCAGTAGGGCCGGGGGGACCTATACGCAGTATTTT
D gene: NA; J gene: TRBJ1-2; V gene: TRBV19; clone size: NA; CDR3 protein: CASNVGAGSDGGYTF; CDR3 DNA: TGTGCCAGTAACGTGGGGGCGGGGAGCGATGGCGGCTACACCTTC
D gene: TRBD1; J gene: TRBJ2-6; V gene: TRBV6-1; clone size: NA; CDR3 protein: CASTGGTGANVLTF; CDR3 DNA: TGTGCCAGTACAGGGGGCACTGGGGCCAACGTCCTGACTTTC
D gene: TRBD1; J gene: TRBJ1-5; V gene: TRBV6-5; clone size: NA; CDR3 protein: CASSRTGNQPQHF; CDR3 DNA: TGTGCCAGCAGTAGGACAGGGAATCAGCCCCAGCATTTT
D gene: NA; J gene: TRBJ2-7; V gene: TRBV5-1; clone size: NA; CDR3 protein: CASSLPTDSYEQYF; CDR3 DNA: TGCGCCAGCAGCTTACCGACAGACTCCTACGAGCAGTACTTC
D gene: TRBD1; J gene: TRBJ2-1; V gene: TRBV29-1; clone size: few; CDR3 protein: CSGDRVNEQFF; CDR3 DNA: TGCAGCGGCGACAGGGTTAATGAGCAGTTCTTC
D gene: NA; J gene: TRBJ1-2; V gene: TRBV4-2; clone size: few; CDR3 protein: CASSQDYSRANYGYTF; CDR3 DNA: TGTGCCAGCAGCCAAGATTACAGTCGCGCTAACTATGGCTACACCTTC
D gene: TRBD1; J gene: TRBJ1-2; V gene: TRBV5-6; clone size: few; CDR3 protein: CASSMGQVNYGYTF; CDR3 DNA: TGTGCCAGCAGCATGGGACAGGTTAACTATGGCTACACCTTC
D gene: NA; J gene: TRBJ2-5; V gene: TRBV14; clone size: NA; CDR3 protein: CASSQWGHGYQETQYF; CDR3 DNA: TGTGCCAGCAGCCAGTGGGGGCACGGTTACCAAGAGACCCAGTACTTC
D gene: NA; J gene: TRBJ2-5; V gene: TRBV5-1; clone size: NA; CDR3 protein: CASRWGPGAETQYF; CDR3 DNA: TGCGCCAGTCGGTGGGGACCCGGCGCGGAGACCCAGTACTTC
D gene: TRBD2; J gene: TRBJ2-5; V gene: TRBV7-2; clone size: once; CDR3 protein: CASSLDGASGVETQYF; CDR3 DNA: TGTGCCAGCAGCTTAGACGGGGCTAGCGGGGTCGAGACCCAGTACTTC
D gene: NA; J gene: TRBJ2-5; V gene: TRBV15; clone size: NA; CDR3 protein: CATSRDPQETQYF; CDR3 DNA: TGTGCCACCAGCAGGGACCCTCAAGAGACCCAGTACTTC
D gene: NA; J gene: TRBJ1-2; V gene: TRBV15; clone size: NA; CDR3 protein: CATSRDLGGAGNYGYTF; CDR3 DNA: TGTGCCACCAGCAGAGACCTAGGTGGAGCAGGCAACTATGGCTACACCTTC
D gene: NA; J gene: TRBJ2-5; V gene: TRBV7-2; clone size: NA; CDR3 protein: CASSLAGSTRETQYF; CDR3 DNA: TGTGCCAGCAGCTTAGCGGGCAGCACCAGAGAGACCCAGTACTTC
D gene: TRBD2; J gene: TRBJ2-3; V gene: TRBV29-1; clone size: NA; CDR3 protein: CSVARGGSTDTQYF; CDR3 DNA: TGCAGCGTTGCGCGGGGGGGTAGCACAGATACGCAGTATTTT
D gene: NA; J gene: TRBJ1-5; V gene: TRBV5-6; clone size: NA; CDR3 protein: CASSAFRTRVGQPQHF; CDR3 DNA: TGTGCCAGCAGCGCATTCCGGACAAGGGTTGGACAGCCCCAGCATTTT
D gene: NA; J gene: TRBJ2-1; V gene: TRBV5-1; clone size: once; CDR3 protein: CASSLVGGHSYNEQFF; CDR3 DNA: TGCGCCAGCAGCTTGGTAGGGGGGCACTCCTACAATGAGCAGTTCTTC
D gene: TRBD2; J gene: TRBJ2-2; V gene: TRBV18; clone size: few; CDR3 protein: CASSPWTSGNTGELFF; CDR3 DNA: TGTGCCAGCTCACCATGGACTAGCGGAAACACCGGGGAGCTGTTTTTT
D gene: NA; J gene: TRBJ1-1; V gene: TRBV30; clone size: NA; CDR3 protein: CAWIIWTEAFF; CDR3 DNA: TGTGCCTGGATAATATGGACTGAAGCTTTCTTT
D gene: TRBD1; J gene: TRBJ2-1; V gene: TRBV30; clone size: NA; CDR3 protein: CAWSRDSIYNEQFF; CDR3 DNA: TGTGCCTGGAGCCGGGACAGCATCTACAATGAGCAGTTCTTC
D gene: TRBD1; J gene: TRBJ1-2; V gene: TRBV4-3; clone size: few; CDR3 protein: CASSQVEGAVGYTF; CDR3 DNA: TGCGCCAGCAGCCAAGTAGAGGGGGCGGTTGGCTACACCTTC
D gene: NA; J gene: TRBJ2-7; V gene: TRBV4-2; clone size: once; CDR3 protein: CASSQDLSGYEQYF; CDR3 DNA: TGTGCCAGCAGCCAAGATCTATCCGGCTACGAGCAGTACTTC
D gene: NA; J gene: TRBJ1-2; V gene: TRBV6-6; clone size: NA; CDR3 protein: CASSRSTGLGGYTF; CDR3 DNA: TGTGCCAGCAGTCGATCTACAGGGTTGGGGGGCTACACCTTC
D gene: NA; J gene: TRBJ2-2; V gene: TRBV29-1; clone size: NA; CDR3 protein: CSVVVYTGELFF; CDR3 DNA: TGCAGCGTTGTTGTGTACACCGGGGAGCTGTTTTTT
D gene: TRBD1; J gene: TRBJ1-5; V gene: TRBV2; clone size: NA; CDR3 protein: CASNLDRGGNQPQHF; CDR3 DNA: TGTGCCAGCAACCTGGACAGGGGAGGCAATCAGCCCCAGCATTTT